This entry lists 12 T cell receptor beta chains sequenced from one sample in a study of blood T cell repertoires in COVID-19 (dated by TCRdb to 2018 to 2021). The receptor library was made with the immunoSEQ multiplex PCR assay. Entries here come from immuneACCESS through TCRdb and include only in-frame sequences with V and J called. Some clones fail to appear in such tables; in the studies checked, an unresolved V gene covers under half of the shortfall, and the cause of the remainder is unknown. This sample lists 70,000 to 95,000 clones; roughly 79% were detected once. Of the sample, less than 20% falls within the top ten clones. Sequenced sample: peripheral blood. These receptors were obtained from a human donor in a cohort sampled during active COVID-19.

The chain has TRBV6-5 and TRBJ2-5; a weak D match, TRBD1 (6 bases). Germline CDR1 and CDR2: MNHEY and SVGAGI. Trimming took 6 bases from V and 2 from J, leaving 16 bases between them. CDR3 length: 15 amino acids. The CDR3 sequence: CASSRTGSLQETQYF. DNA for the CDR3: TGTGCCAGCAGCCGTACAGGGTCCTTACAAGAGACCCAGTACTTC.

This clone came up once. This chain links TRBV3-1 (or the pseudogene TRBV3-2) with TRBJ2-7, with 7 bases that match TRBD1. Trimming took 1 base from V and 2 from J; bases not matched to a gene: 2. The length of the CDR3 is 14 residues. Germline loops: CDR1 LGHDT, CDR2 YNNKEL (reference sequence). The CDR3 loop reads CASSQGTGPYEQYF. The CDR3 bases are TGTGCCAGCAGCCAAGGGACAGGTCCCTACGAGCAGTACTTC.

The chain is built from TRBV9 and TRBJ2-5; TRBD1 matches 7 bases. Germline CDR1 SGDLS, CDR2 YYNGEE. The trim removed 1 base at V and 5 bases at J, leaving 8 bases unmatched. The length of the CDR3 is 15 residues. This chain's CDR3 is CASSVLGQAGETQYF. DNA for the CDR3: TGTGCCAGCAGCGTACTCGGACAGGCTGGCGAGACCCAGTACTTC.

The gene calls are TRBV3-1 (or the pseudogene TRBV3-2) and TRBJ1-6; TRBD1 agrees at 7 bases. The CDR3 extends over 17 amino acids. In germline, CDR1 is LGHDT, CDR2 YNNKEL (reference sequence). Germline trimming cut 4 bases from V and 7 bases from J; bases unmatched to any gene: 13. The CDR3 is CASSLKQGFGVNSPLHF. The DNA of the CDR3 is TGTGCCAGCAGCCTGAAACAGGGGTTTGGGGTCAATTCACCCCTCCACTTT.

This clone has just one count. J is TRBJ2-1 and V is TRBV5-4, with D possibly matching TRBD1 (7 bases). Germline V lookup: CDR1 SGHNT, CDR2 YYREEE (reference sequence). This CDR3 is built from 17 residues. Trimming stripped 8 bases from V and 4 bases from J, with 25 bases between. The CDR3 here is CASPGQQGGLIYNEQFF. CDR3 in DNA: TGTGCCAGTCCCGGACAGCAGGGGGGTTTAATTTACAATGAGCAGTTCTTC. The full variable domain, completed using reference TRBV5-4 and TRBJ2-1, is ETGVTQSPTHLIKTRGQQVTLRCSSQSGHNTVSWYQQALGQGPQFIFQYYREEENGRGNFPPRFSGLQFPNYSSELNVNALELDDSALYLCASPGQQGGLIYNEQFFGPGTRLTVL.

The genes are TRBV3-1 (or the pseudogene TRBV3-2) and TRBJ2-2; D gene unclear. The CDR3 is 12 residues long. V lost 4 bases and J lost 7, with 7 bases in between. Germline assignment: CDR1 LGHDT and CDR2 YNNKEL (reference sequence). Here the CDR3 reads CASSRSSGELFF. As DNA, the CDR3 is TGTGCCAGCAGCCGGAGCAGCGGGGAGCTGTTTTTT.

This clone was counted a few times. The V call is TRBV15, the J call TRBJ1-1; D gene uncertain. V gave up 5 bases and J gave up 4 bases, with 14 bases separating them. Germline loops: CDR1 LNHNV, CDR2 YYDKDF (reference sequence). This CDR3 is 14 amino acids long. The chain's CDR3 is CATSPGGVSTEAFF. CDR3 sequence (DNA): TGTGCCACCAGCCCCGGCGGTGTCAGCACTGAAGCTTTCTTT.

This chain joins TRBV5-1 and TRBJ1-4; 7 nucleotides agree with TRBD1. The germline V gene has CDR1 SGHRS and CDR2 YFSETQ. The V segment lost 0 bases and the J segment 4 bases; nucleotides outside the gene matches: 15. The CDR3 spans 19 residues. DNA for the CDR3: TGCGCCAGCAGCTTGGGTGTTCTTACCGGGACAGCCTATAATGAAAAACTGTTTTTT. This translates into CASSLGVLTGTAYNEKLFF.

This clone was observed once. This chain connects TRBV28 to TRBJ1-5, with 9 bases aligning to TRBD1. This CDR3 region has 14 residues. The germline CDR1 and CDR2 sequences are MDHEN and SYDVKM. After removal of 7 bases from V and 4 bases from J, the junction contained 5 bases not matched to a gene. CDR3 DNA sequence: TGTGCCAGCACCACCGGGACAGGGAATCAGCCCCAGCATTTT. Translating gives CASTTGTGNQPQHF.

The chain uses TRBV6-1 and TRBJ1-2; D not resolved. V was shortened by 1 base and J by 8 bases, with 23 bases between the two germline ends. Germline CDR1 and CDR2: MNHNS and SASEGT. The CDR3 has 17 amino acids. In nucleotides, the CDR3 is TGTGCCAGCAGTGAAGGCGGCGGCCCTATCTCGGCGAGAGGCTACACCTTC. This codes for CASSEGGGPISARGYTF.

The J gene is TRBJ2-2, the V gene TRBV7-6; D is unresolved. CDR1 SGHVS and CDR2 FNYEAQ come from the germline V gene. The CDR3 runs 14 residues. The V end lost 1 base, the J end lost 3 bases, and 6 bases lay between the germline ends. The CDR3 DNA reads as TGTGCCAGCAGCTTAGAACTGCACACCGGGGAGCTGTTTTTT. Its translation is CASSLELHTGELFF.

A single count supports this clone. V usage is TRBV9 and J usage is TRBJ1-2; 10 positions agree with TRBD1. J gave up 5 bases and V 2 bases, and 3 bases lay outside the gene matches. The germline V gene has CDR1 SGDLS and CDR2 YYNGEE. The length of the CDR3 is 14 residues. The CDR3 sequence is CASSVTGGLYGYTF. CDR3 coding DNA: TGTGCCAGCAGCGTGACAGGGGGCCTTTATGGCTACACCTTC.